One sample yielded the 31 T cell receptor beta chains listed below, sequenced in a study of control samples from healthy donors and cancer patients. TCRdb keeps only in-frame clones here, not all; method: immunoSEQ multiplex PCR. The sample comprises 100,000 to 150,000 clones, roughly 92% of which are singletons, and around 5.8% rests with the top ten. The sample was blood. These receptor sequences come from a man aged 18 to 29 in good health.

The chain carries TRBV12-5 and TRBJ2-7; a possible D gene is TRBD1 (6 bases). V was clipped by 0 bases and J by 0 bases, with 15 bases between them. This CDR3 is 17 amino acids long. The germline gives CDR1 LGHNT, CDR2 FRNRAP. CDR3 coding DNA: TGTGCTAGTGGTTTGGTATCAGGACAGAAGATCTCCTACGAGCAGTACTTC. This encodes CASGLVSGQKISYEQYF.

V is TRBV23-1 and J is TRBJ1-3; maybe TRBD1 (5 bases). TRBV23-1 is an open reading frame, and its role is uncertain. Trimming stripped 6 bases from V and 0 bases from J, with 24 bases between. The CDR3 totals 19 residues. The CDR3 loop reads CASSHILGVPASSGNTIYF. The DNA of the CDR3 is TGCGCCAGCAGCCATATACTAGGGGTACCAGCGAGCTCTGGAAACACCATATATTTT.

The chain carries TRBV2 and TRBJ1-2; D gene uncertain. Trimming cost V 4 bases and J 4 bases, with 7 bases left between them. From germline, CDR1 is SNHLY and CDR2 FYNNEI. The CDR3 length is 12 residues. The CDR3 spells CASSADAYGYTF. In DNA, the CDR3 is TGTGCCAGCAGTGCGGACGCCTATGGCTACACCTTC.

The rearrangement links TRBV5-1 to TRBJ1-1; D remains unclear. Germline assignment: CDR1 SGHRS and CDR2 YFSETQ. V lost 4 bases, J lost 6 bases, and 10 bases lay in between. This CDR3 is 12 amino acids long. The CDR3 nucleotides read TGCGCCAGCAGCCGTGACATCGCTGAAGCTTTCTTT. This encodes CASSRDIAEAFF.

The chain combines TRBV5-4 with TRBJ2-5, with 9 nucleotides matching TRBD2. The V and J ends lost 4 bases and 5 bases, in that order; junction bases with no gene match: 3. The CDR3 spans 13 residues. The germline V gene has CDR1 SGHNT and CDR2 YYREEE (reference sequence). The CDR3 reads CASSAGGEETQYF. In nucleotides, the CDR3 is TGTGCCAGCAGCGCGGGGGGGGAGGAGACCCAGTACTTC.

This clone was seen a few times. CDR3 loop: CASNQDGYNEQFF. The CDR3 coding sequence is TGCGCCAGCAATCAAGACGGTTACAATGAGCAGTTCTTC. The chain employs TRBV10-1 and TRBJ2-1; no clear D. Trimming stripped 7 bases from V and 4 bases from J, with 11 bases between. The CDR3 length is 13 residues. Germline CDR1 reads WNHNN; CDR2 reads SYGVQD (reference sequence).

The chain uses TRBV4-1 and TRBJ1-2; 7 bases map to TRBD1. CDR1 MGHRA and CDR2 YSYEKL come from the germline V gene. The CDR3 covers 13 residues. V shed 4 bases, J shed 5 bases, and the junction held 4 bases outside the gene matches. The CDR3 coding sequence is TGCGCCAGCAGCCTGGGACAGCGGTATGGCTACACCTTC. As protein: CASSLGQRYGYTF.

J is TRBJ1-2 and V is TRBV6-6; no clear D. This CDR3 region has 13 residues. V was trimmed by 5 bases and J by 2 bases, leaving 9 bases between them. Germline V gives CDR1 MNHNY, CDR2 SVGAGI (reference sequence). The CDR3 sequence is CASSPPKNYGYTF. As DNA, the CDR3 is TGTGCCAGCAGTCCTCCAAAGAACTATGGCTACACCTTC.

V gene TRBV3-1 (or the pseudogene TRBV3-2) combines with J gene TRBJ2-1, with D maybe TRBD2 (5 bases). V shed 0 bases and J shed 1 base, with 7 bases lying between them. Germline assignment: CDR1 LGHDT and CDR2 YNNKEL (reference sequence). This CDR3 is built from 15 residues. In DNA, the CDR3 is TGTGCCAGCAGCCAAGAAGAGGGTTCCTACAATGAGCAGTTCTTC. It yields the protein CASSQEEGSYNEQFF.

A note on this clone: The sample has other DNA sequences that encode this CDR3 too. Here the CDR3 DNA reads TGTGCCAGCAGCTTAGCCGCTAGCGGGGGCTACGAGCAGTACTTC. Its protein is CASSLAASGGYEQYF. The chain employs TRBV7-6 and TRBJ2-7; 10 nucleotides agree with TRBD2. V dropped 0 bases and J dropped 3; count of bases not matched to a gene: 2. Germline V CDR1 and CDR2: SGHVS, FNYEAQ. CDR3 size: 15 residues. Complete variable domain (other parts from reference TRBV7-6 and TRBJ2-7): GAGVSQSPRYKVTKRGQDVALRCDPISGHVSLYWYRQALGQGPEFLTYFNYEAQQDKSGLPNDRFSAERPEGSISTLTIQRTEQRDSAMYRCASSLAASGGYEQYFGPGTRLTVT.

This clone was detected only a few times. V usage is TRBV3-1 (or the pseudogene TRBV3-2) and J usage is TRBJ2-3, with a tentative D call TRBD1 (5 bases). V lost 2 bases to trimming and J lost 6 bases, with 15 bases between them. This CDR3 has 15 amino acids. In germline, CDR1 is LGHDT, CDR2 YNNKEL (reference sequence). This chain's CDR3 is CASSQMSGIMDTQYF. DNA of the CDR3: TGTGCCAGCAGCCAAATGTCAGGGATCATGGATACGCAGTATTTT.

The rearrangement joins TRBV5-1 to TRBJ1-1, with 7 bases aligning to TRBD1. The CDR3 is made up of 15 amino acids. Germline V CDR1 and CDR2: SGHRS, YFSETQ. V dropped 0 bases and J dropped 7; count of bases not matched to a gene: 9. The CDR3 here is CASSLGRQGKGEAFF. In nucleotides, the CDR3 is TGCGCCAGCAGCTTGGGGCGACAGGGAAAGGGTGAAGCTTTCTTT.

The chain has TRBV2 and TRBJ1-6; D is possibly TRBD1 (5 bases). Trimming removed 6 bases at V and 7 bases at J, with 22 bases between. The CDR3 sequence is 17 residues long. CDR1 and CDR2 (germline): SNHLY, FYNNEI. The CDR3, as DNA: TGTGCCAGCAGAGTACCTAGTACTACAGGACCCAATTCACCCCTCCACTTT. It encodes CASRVPSTTGPNSPLHF.

V and J are TRBV15 and TRBJ2-3, with D possibly TRBD2 on 6 matching bases. The germline V gene has CDR1 LNHNV and CDR2 YYDKDF (reference sequence). There are 15 residues in the CDR3. V gave up 0 bases and J gave up 1 base, with 8 bases separating them. The CDR3 loop reads CATSRDGEGTDTQYF. CDR3 nucleotides: TGTGCCACCAGCAGAGATGGGGAGGGCACAGATACGCAGTATTTT.

This chain uses TRBV11-2 with TRBJ1-4, with D tentatively TRBD1 (6 bases). There are 16 residues in the CDR3. The germline CDR1 and CDR2 sequences are SGHAT and FQNNGV. Trimming stripped 4 bases from V and 2 bases from J, with 14 bases between. The CDR3 protein is CASSSSPGATNEKLFF. The CDR3 DNA follows: TGTGCCAGCAGCTCGAGCCCGGGGGCCACTAATGAAAAACTGTTTTTT.

The chain combines TRBV9 with TRBJ2-7, with TRBD1 matching over 12 bases. Per the germline V gene, CDR1 is SGDLS and CDR2 is YYNGEE. With V trimmed by 3 bases and J by 4 bases, 5 bases remained unmatched. CDR3 length equals 15 residues. In DNA, the CDR3 is TGTGCCAGCAGCGAGGGACAGGGGGCCGGATACGAGCAGTACTTC. Its protein product is CASSEGQGAGYEQYF.

The table lists this clone with a count of one. The V gene is TRBV4-2, the J gene TRBJ1-3; D call uncertain. The germline V and J ends were trimmed by 1 base and 8 bases, with 3 bases remaining between them. The germline CDR1 and CDR2 sequences are LGHNA and YNFKEQ. CDR3 size: 11 residues. The CDR3 DNA follows: TGTGCCAGCAGCCAAGCTGACACCATATATTTT. Amino acids: CASSQADTIYF.

The chain's CDR3 is CASSFMSNTEAFF. CDR3 DNA: TGTGCCAGCAGTTTTATGTCAAACACTGAAGCTTTCTTT. The chain recombines TRBV27 with TRBJ1-1; D is undetermined. CDR3 length equals 13 residues. V shed 3 bases and J shed 2 bases, with 7 bases lying between them. Germline assignment: CDR1 MNHEY and CDR2 SMNVEV (reference sequence).

V and J are TRBV9 and TRBJ2-2; 11 bases map to TRBD2. CDR3 length: 15 residues. Germline V gene sequence: CDR1 SGDLS, CDR2 YYNGEE. V was pared by 3 bases and J by 4 bases, with 2 bases of the junction left unmatched. The CDR3 DNA follows: TGTGCCAGCAGCGGCCTAGCGGGGGGCACCGGGGAGCTGTTTTTT. As protein: CASSGLAGGTGELFF.

The chain uses TRBV2 and TRBJ1-3; 9 bases line up with TRBD1. The CDR3 is 17 residues long. Germline V gives CDR1 SNHLY, CDR2 FYNNEI. Losses at the gene ends were 1 base for V and 3 bases for J; bases not matched to a gene: 7. The CDR3 sequence is CASSEVPQGALGNTIYF. For the CDR3, the DNA is TGTGCCAGCAGTGAAGTGCCACAGGGGGCGCTTGGAAACACCATATATTTT.

The chain has TRBV27 and TRBJ1-6; D possibly corresponds to TRBD1 (6 bases). Germline-derived CDR1 and CDR2 are MNHEY and SMNVEV (reference sequence). Trimming stripped 4 bases from V and 8 bases from J, with 21 bases between. The CDR3 has 17 residues. The CDR3 DNA sequence: TGTGCCAGCAGTTCCCCCATACAGGGAGGACGCCATTCACCCCTCCACTTT. Translating gives CASSSPIQGGRHSPLHF.

The gene calls are TRBV20-1 and TRBJ1-5; D not certain. The CDR3 sequence is 14 residues long. Germline loops: CDR1 DFQATT, CDR2 SNEGSKA (reference sequence). Trimming cost V 4 bases and J 0 bases, with 10 bases left between them. The chain's CDR3 is CSAIEANSNQPQHF. CDR3 coding DNA: TGCAGTGCTATTGAAGCTAATAGCAATCAGCCCCAGCATTTT.

The CDR3 sequence: CASSLGQGIQETQYF. The CDR3 bases are TGTGCCAGCAGCTTAGGACAGGGGATACAAGAGACCCAGTACTTC. The chain carries TRBV7-9 and TRBJ2-5; the match to TRBD1 covers 8 bases. V shed 1 base, J shed 2 bases, and the junction held 3 bases outside the gene matches. The CDR3 loop spans 15 amino acids. CDR1 is SEHNR and CDR2 is FQNEAQ in the germline V gene (reference sequence).

The chain employs TRBV10-1 and TRBJ2-4; 9 nucleotides agree with TRBD2. The V gene end was trimmed by 0 bases and the J gene end by 8 bases; junction bases not matched to a gene: 8. CDR1 is WNHNN, CDR2 SYGVQD, per germline (reference sequence). The CDR3 sequence is 16 residues long. CDR3 loop: CASSESGAGGQDIQYF. The CDR3 coding sequence is TGCGCCAGCAGTGAGTCGGGGGCGGGGGGGCAGGACATTCAGTACTTC.

This chain joins TRBV10-3 and TRBJ2-2, with 8 bases matching TRBD1. Germline V lookup: CDR1 ENHRY, CDR2 SYGVKD. This CDR3 has 16 residues. Trimming removed 4 bases from V and 5 bases from J; junction bases left unmatched: 9. The CDR3 reads CAISGGTGGETGELFF. The CDR3 DNA is TGTGCCATCAGTGGGGGGACAGGAGGAGAAACCGGGGAGCTGTTTTTT.

The chain joins TRBV11-1 to TRBJ1-1; D unresolved. The CDR3 covers 16 residues. The germline gives CDR1 SGHAT, CDR2 FQDESV (reference sequence). Trimming cost V 2 bases and J 1 base, with 14 bases left between them. The CDR3 region is CASSLYYSTENTEAFF. The CDR3 region has the DNA TGTGCCAGCAGCTTATATTACTCGACTGAGAACACTGAAGCTTTCTTT.

The chain joins TRBV27 to TRBJ2-7; 7 bases map to TRBD1. The CDR3 totals 13 residues. CDR1 is MNHEY and CDR2 is SMNVEV in the germline V gene (reference sequence). V lost 6 bases and J lost 7; bases outside the gene matches: 9. The CDR3 sequence is CASSLLTGREQYF. CDR3 DNA sequence: TGTGCCAGCAGCCTCCTGACAGGGCGGGAGCAGTACTTC.

The chain combines TRBV30 with TRBJ2-5; TRBD2 matches 7 bases. Unmatched junction bases numbered 7, after V lost 2 bases and J lost 1 base. The CDR3 has 15 amino acids. Germline CDR1 reads GTSNPN; CDR2 reads SVGIG (reference sequence). The CDR3 region is CAWSPTGTTQETQYF. The DNA of the CDR3 is TGTGCCTGGAGTCCCACCGGGACTACCCAAGAGACCCAGTACTTC.

The rearrangement uses TRBV2 and TRBJ2-1, with a weak D call TRBD2 (6 bases). The CDR3 loop spans 15 amino acids. From germline, CDR1 is SNHLY and CDR2 FYNNEI. Trimming shortened V by 7 bases and J by 0 bases, and 13 bases separated the two germline ends. In nucleotides, the CDR3 is TGTGCCAGCATTCGGGGGAGCAGCTCCTACAATGAGCAGTTCTTC. Protein sequence: CASIRGSSSYNEQFF.

A single count supports this clone. As DNA, the CDR3 is TGCGCCAGCAGCACCCAAGAGACCCAGTACTTC. It encodes CASSTQETQYF. V gene TRBV5-1 combines with J gene TRBJ2-5, with D uncertain. Germline values: CDR1 SGHRS, CDR2 YFSETQ. V was shortened by 4 bases and J by 1 base, with 2 bases between the two germline ends. The CDR3 spans 11 residues.

The CDR3 loop is CASSQGLAGYTDTQYF. In nucleotides, the CDR3 is TGTGCCAGCAGCCAAGGACTAGCGGGGTACACAGATACGCAGTATTTT. The chain uses TRBV3-1 (or the pseudogene TRBV3-2) and TRBJ2-3; TRBD2 agrees at 11 bases. Germline V CDR1 and CDR2: LGHDT, YNNKEL (reference sequence). V shed 1 base, J shed 2 bases, and the junction held 2 bases outside the gene matches. The length of the CDR3 is 16 residues.